The rows below give T cell receptor beta chains drawn from one sample of a study of T cells in Graves' hyperthyroidism and ophthalmopathy. TCRdb reprocessed the multiplex PCR reads with MiXCR, giving one entry per CDR3 protein. The sample lists some 560,000 distinct CDR3 sequences, 12% to 15% occurring once. The sequenced sample consisted of blood. These receptor sequences come from a middle-aged woman with Graves' hyperthyroidism. Both conserved end residues are part of each CDR3. The D gene is left open where the match is weak. Where a row states a size, it is once, few, many or the class of an expanded clone; other rows omit it.

TRBV12-3/TRBV12-4	many	.	TRBJ1-2	CASSFEGSHYTF	TGTGCCAGCAGTTTCGAGGGTTCCCACTACACCTTC
TRBV20-1	few	.	TRBJ2-1	CSATSESYNEQFF	TGCAGTGCTACAAGCGAGTCATACAATGAGCAGTTCTTC
TRBV20-1	.	TRBD2	TRBJ2-3	CSPGTSGASSTDTQYF	TGCAGTCCCGGGACTAGCGGGGCGTCTAGCACAGATACGCAGTATTTT
TRBV7-9	many	.	TRBJ2-7	CASSSVETAYEQYF	TGTGCCAGCAGCTCGGTCGAGACCGCCTACGAGCAGTACTTC
TRBV10-3	many	.	TRBJ2-7	CAISESQGAYEQYF	TGTGCCATCAGTGAGTCGCAGGGAGCCTACGAGCAGTACTTC
TRBV19	few	.	TRBJ1-1	CASSIEPMGNTEAFF	TGTGCCAGTAGTATAGAACCAATGGGGAACACTGAAGCTTTCTTT
TRBV2	many	TRBD1	TRBJ1-6	CASSVDRGGSPLHF	TGTGCCAGCAGTGTCGACAGGGGGGGTTCACCCCTCCACTTT
TRBV25-1	few	.	TRBJ2-7	CASTRRGEQYF	TGTGCCAGCACCCGGAGGGGGGAGCAGTACTTC
TRBV5-1	many	TRBD1	TRBJ2-1	CASSPRGTGTGDEQFF	TGCGCCAGCAGCCCCCGCGGGACAGGGACCGGAGATGAGCAGTTCTTC
TRBV5-1	many	.	TRBJ1-1	CASSFGGRTVNTEAFF	TGCGCCAGCAGCTTTGGGGGGAGGACAGTGAACACTGAAGCTTTCTTT
TRBV7-2	many	.	TRBJ2-7	CASSLADFYEQYF	TGTGCCAGCAGCTTAGCAGATTTCTACGAGCAGTACTTC
TRBV6-6	once	.	TRBJ1-2	CASSYSETYNYGYTF	TGTGCCAGCAGTTACTCAGAGACATATAACTATGGCTACACCTTC
TRBV13	.	.	TRBJ2-7	CASSLRLVAYEQYF	TGTGCCAGCAGCTTAAGACTAGTCGCCTACGAGCAGTACTTC
TRBV20-1	.	.	TRBJ1-1	CSAWGNTEAFF	TGCAGTGCTTGGGGGAACACTGAAGCTTTCTTT
TRBV28	.	TRBD1	TRBJ1-2	CASSPGQGGGYTF	TGTGCCAGCAGCCCTGGACAGGGTGGCGGCTACACCTTC
TRBV11-2	many	.	TRBJ2-7	CASSLDASVTYEQYF	TGTGCCAGCAGCTTAGATGCTAGCGTAACCTACGAGCAGTACTTC
TRBV19	.	.	TRBJ2-2	CASTVGLSTGELFF	TGTGCCAGTACCGTCGGGCTCTCCACCGGGGAGCTGTTTTTT
TRBV28	.	TRBD1	TRBJ1-2	CASSLGVLRPGQVGGYTF	TGTGCCAGCAGTTTAGGCGTTTTGAGGCCGGGACAGGTCGGGGGCTACACCTTC
TRBV19	.	TRBD1	TRBJ2-2	CASSMRRQGAGGELFF	TGTGCCAGTAGTATGAGGAGGCAGGGGGCTGGCGGGGAGCTGTTTTTT
TRBV6-1	many	TRBD2	TRBJ2-1	CASSFWEGNEQFF	TGTGCCAGCAGTTTCTGGGAGGGGAATGAGCAGTTCTTC
TRBV3-1	few	.	TRBJ1-3	CASRPDSSGNTIYF	TGTGCCAGCAGACCGGACAGCTCTGGAAACACCATATATTTT
TRBV12-5	few	.	TRBJ2-6	CASGLVVGFSGANVLTF	TGTGCTAGTGGTTTGGTCGTAGGATTCTCTGGGGCCAACGTCCTGACTTTC
TRBV6-5	.	.	TRBJ1-1	CASSYGDRIGTEAFF	TGTGCCAGCAGTTACGGAGACAGGATAGGCACTGAAGCTTTCTTT
TRBV28	many	.	TRBJ2-2	CASSFLTGSLNTGELFF	TGTGCCAGCAGTTTTCTTACAGGGAGCCTTAACACCGGGGAGCTGTTTTTT
TRBV2	.	.	TRBJ2-3	CASSIRARTEDTQYF	TGTGCCAGCAGTATAAGGGCTCGAACTGAAGATACGCAGTATTTT
TRBV7-6	.	TRBD2	TRBJ2-3	CASSFGGGPFDTQYF	TGTGCCAGCAGCTTTGGGGGAGGGCCGTTTGATACGCAGTATTTT
TRBV29-1	many	.	TRBJ2-1	CSVVPGDSYNEQFF	TGCAGCGTTGTCCCGGGAGACTCCTACAATGAGCAGTTCTTC
TRBV2	many	TRBD2	TRBJ2-1	CASSESGRAYNEQFF	TGTGCCAGCAGTGAAAGCGGGAGGGCCTACAATGAGCAGTTCTTC
TRBV7-8	many	.	TRBJ1-5	CASSSHGTTERNQPQHF	TGTGCCAGCAGCTCCCACGGGACGACAGAACGAAATCAGCCCCAGCATTTT
TRBV6-2/TRBV6-3	few	TRBD2	TRBJ2-2	CASISGRRNTGELFF	TGTGCCAGCATAAGCGGGAGAAGGAACACCGGGGAGCTGTTTTTT
TRBV11-2	.	.	TRBJ1-1	CASSLLASWVELNTEAFF	TGTGCCAGCAGCTTACTGGCCTCATGGGTGGAGTTGAACACTGAAGCTTTCTTT
TRBV5-1	few	TRBD1	TRBJ1-2	CASSLVTGGDYGYTF	TGCGCCAGCAGCTTGGTGACAGGGGGCGACTATGGCTACACCTTC
TRBV6-1	few	.	TRBJ2-3	CASSDNLAPQYF	TGTGCCAGCAGTGATAACTTAGCGCCGCAGTATTTT
TRBV2	many	.	TRBJ2-1	CASSVSYNEQFF	TGTGCCAGCAGTGTGTCTTACAATGAGCAGTTCTTC
TRBV28	.	.	TRBJ1-2	CASSGLQGIYGYTF	TGTGCCAGCAGCGGACTACAGGGTATCTATGGCTACACCTTC
TRBV20-1	many	TRBD2	TRBJ2-1	CSAIPGLRYNEQFF	TGCAGTGCTATACCGGGACTAAGATACAATGAGCAGTTCTTC
TRBV19	.	.	TRBJ2-5	CASAEGTRAETQYF	TGTGCCAGTGCGGAGGGGACCCGAGCAGAGACCCAGTACTTC
TRBV10-2	many	TRBD2	TRBJ2-3	CASSWSSGTDTQYF	TGCGCCAGCAGCTGGTCTAGCGGAACAGATACGCAGTATTTT
TRBV12-3/TRBV12-4	many	TRBD1	TRBJ2-7	CASSLRDRPYEQYF	TGTGCCAGCAGTTTAAGGGACAGACCCTACGAGCAGTACTTC
TRBV20-1	many	.	TRBJ2-7	CSARGHVGEQYF	TGCAGTGCTAGAGGACATGTGGGGGAGCAGTACTTC
TRBV9	few	TRBD1	TRBJ2-1	CASSGGDRVGEQFF	TGTGCCAGCAGCGGGGGGGACAGGGTTGGTGAGCAGTTCTTC
TRBV2	many	.	TRBJ1-2	CASRKGDGYTF	TGTGCCAGCAGGAAAGGGGATGGCTACACCTTC
TRBV5-8	many	.	TRBJ1-4	CASSLDGVTNEKLFF	TGTGCCAGCAGCTTGGATGGGGTTACTAATGAAAAACTGTTTTTT
TRBV6-1	many	.	TRBJ1-2	CASSVDTYYGYTF	TGTGCCAGCAGTGTTGATACGTACTATGGCTACACCTTC
TRBV7-2	few	.	TRBJ1-2	CASSPFGQIYGYTF	TGTGCCAGCAGCCCCTTTGGGCAGATCTATGGCTACACCTTC
TRBV5-1	.	TRBD2	TRBJ2-1	CASSLEIAAGGNEQFF	TGCGCCAGCAGCTTAGAGATTGCAGCGGGAGGGAATGAGCAGTTCTTC
TRBV20-1	many	.	TRBJ1-1	CSATTNSVNTEAFF	TGCAGTGCTACCACTAACTCAGTGAACACTGAAGCTTTCTTT
TRBV6-1	.	.	TRBJ2-1	CASSHQRGLLNNEQFF	TGTGCCAGCAGTCACCAACGGGGACTGCTAAACAATGAGCAGTTCTTC
TRBV12-3/TRBV12-4	.	.	TRBJ2-3	CASRFSGLSTDTQYF	TGTGCCAGCAGATTTAGCGGCCTAAGCACAGATACGCAGTATTTT
TRBV5-5	.	.	TRBJ1-5	CASSFDGEPYSNQPQHF	TGTGCCAGCAGCTTCGACGGGGAACCTTATAGCAATCAGCCCCAGCATTTT